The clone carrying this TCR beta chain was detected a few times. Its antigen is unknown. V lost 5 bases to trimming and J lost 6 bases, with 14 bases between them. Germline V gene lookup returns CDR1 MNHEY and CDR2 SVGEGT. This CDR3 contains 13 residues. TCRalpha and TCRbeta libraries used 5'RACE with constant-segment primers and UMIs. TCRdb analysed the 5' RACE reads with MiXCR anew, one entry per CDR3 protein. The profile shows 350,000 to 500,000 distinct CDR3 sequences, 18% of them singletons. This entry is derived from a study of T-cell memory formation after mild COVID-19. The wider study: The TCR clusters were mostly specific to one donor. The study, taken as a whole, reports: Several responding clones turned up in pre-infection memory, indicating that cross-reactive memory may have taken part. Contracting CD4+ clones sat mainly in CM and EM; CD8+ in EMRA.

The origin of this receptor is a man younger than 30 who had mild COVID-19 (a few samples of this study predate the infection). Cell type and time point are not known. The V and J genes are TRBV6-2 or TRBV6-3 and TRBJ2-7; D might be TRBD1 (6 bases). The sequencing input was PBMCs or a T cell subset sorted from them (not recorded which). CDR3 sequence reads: CASSVDSIGEQYF. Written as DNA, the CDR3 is TGTGCCAGCAGTGTGGACAGTATAGGCGAGCAGTACTTC.